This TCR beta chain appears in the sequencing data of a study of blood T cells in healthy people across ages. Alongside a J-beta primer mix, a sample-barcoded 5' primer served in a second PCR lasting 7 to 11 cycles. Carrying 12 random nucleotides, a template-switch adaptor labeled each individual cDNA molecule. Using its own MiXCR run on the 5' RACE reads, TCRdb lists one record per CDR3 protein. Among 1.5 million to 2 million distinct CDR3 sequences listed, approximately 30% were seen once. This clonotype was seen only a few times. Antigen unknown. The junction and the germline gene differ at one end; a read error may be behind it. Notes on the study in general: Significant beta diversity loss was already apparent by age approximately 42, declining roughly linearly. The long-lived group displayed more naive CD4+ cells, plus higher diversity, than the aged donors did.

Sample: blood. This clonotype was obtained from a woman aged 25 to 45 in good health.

The CDR3 nucleotides are TGTGCCAACAGTTTACGTACTAGCGGCAAAAACATTCAGTACTTC. Its protein product is CANSLRTSGKNIQYF. The genes are TRBV12-3 or TRBV12-4 and TRBJ2-4; 8 bases match TRBD2. The CDR3 consists of 15 residues.